This is a list of T cell receptor beta chains from one sample in a study of cytomegalovirus exposure and HLA in healthy donors. Data came from immunoSEQ multiplex PCR; TCRdb stores just in-frame clones and leaves some out. The sample lists approximately 100,000 clones, more than 65% seen once, with 0.79% in the top ten. The sequencing sample was made of PBMCs. Source of these receptors: a boy under 18 in good health and CMV-seronegative. Both conserved end residues are part of each CDR3.

j_call: TRBJ2-6; v_call: TRBV30; cdr3_aa: CAWSEGAGANVLTF
j_call: TRBJ2-2; v_call: TRBV11-3; cdr3_aa: CASSFTTDRREELFF
j_call: TRBJ1-5; v_call: TRBV6-5; cdr3_aa: CASSYGLGDQPQHF
j_call: TRBJ2-1; v_call: TRBV5-6; cdr3_aa: CASSPRGGSSYNEQFF
j_call: TRBJ2-3; v_call: TRBV10-1; cdr3_aa: CASSDPDSQSTDTQYF
j_call: TRBJ1-1; v_call: TRBV7-3; cdr3_aa: CASSLHLNTEAFF
j_call: TRBJ1-1; v_call: TRBV7-3; cdr3_aa: CASSLNRGTEAFF
j_call: TRBJ2-7; v_call: TRBV6-5; cdr3_aa: CASSLTSGAYEQYF
j_call: TRBJ2-5; v_call: TRBV30; cdr3_aa: CAWSVASGVKETQYF
j_call: TRBJ2-5; v_call: TRBV30; cdr3_aa: CAWEEHSKETQYF
j_call: TRBJ2-1; v_call: TRBV7-8; cdr3_aa: CASSTSSHNEQFF
j_call: TRBJ2-3; v_call: TRBV9; cdr3_aa: CASSEKLALPTDTQYF